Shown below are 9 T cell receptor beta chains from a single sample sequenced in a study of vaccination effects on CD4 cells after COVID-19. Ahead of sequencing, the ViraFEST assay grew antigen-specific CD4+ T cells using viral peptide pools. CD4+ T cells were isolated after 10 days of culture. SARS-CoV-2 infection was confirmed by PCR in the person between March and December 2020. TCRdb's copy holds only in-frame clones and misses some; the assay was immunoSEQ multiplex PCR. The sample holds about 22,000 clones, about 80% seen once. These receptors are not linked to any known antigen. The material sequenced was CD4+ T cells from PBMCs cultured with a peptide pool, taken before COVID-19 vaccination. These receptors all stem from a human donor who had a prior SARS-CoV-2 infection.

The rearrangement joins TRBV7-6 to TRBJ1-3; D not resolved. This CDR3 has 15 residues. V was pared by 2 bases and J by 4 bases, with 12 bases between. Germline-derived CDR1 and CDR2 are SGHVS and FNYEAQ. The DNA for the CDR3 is TGTGCCAGCAGCTTAACGCGGGAGTCAGGAAACACCATATATTTT. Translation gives CASSLTRESGNTIYF.

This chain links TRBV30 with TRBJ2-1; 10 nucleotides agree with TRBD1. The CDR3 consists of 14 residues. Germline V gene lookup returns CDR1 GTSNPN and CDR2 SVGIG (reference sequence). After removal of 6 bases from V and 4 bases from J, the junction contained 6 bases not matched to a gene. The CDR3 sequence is CACPRDRGYNEQFF. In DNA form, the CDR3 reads TGTGCCTGCCCCCGGGACAGGGGTTACAATGAGCAGTTCTTC.

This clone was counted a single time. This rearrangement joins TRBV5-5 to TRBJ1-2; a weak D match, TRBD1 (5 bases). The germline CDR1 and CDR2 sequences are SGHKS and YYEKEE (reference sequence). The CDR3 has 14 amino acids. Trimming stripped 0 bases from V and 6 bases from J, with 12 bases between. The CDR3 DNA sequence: TGTGCCAGCAGCTTGGCGGCGGGGACGGATGGCTACACCTTC. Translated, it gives CASSLAAGTDGYTF.

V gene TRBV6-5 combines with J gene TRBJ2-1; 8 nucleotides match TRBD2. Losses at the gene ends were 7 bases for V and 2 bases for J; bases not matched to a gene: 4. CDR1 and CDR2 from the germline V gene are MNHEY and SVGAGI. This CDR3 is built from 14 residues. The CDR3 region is CASTVAGTYNEQFF. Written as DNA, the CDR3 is TGTGCCAGCACCGTAGCGGGAACCTACAATGAGCAGTTCTTC.

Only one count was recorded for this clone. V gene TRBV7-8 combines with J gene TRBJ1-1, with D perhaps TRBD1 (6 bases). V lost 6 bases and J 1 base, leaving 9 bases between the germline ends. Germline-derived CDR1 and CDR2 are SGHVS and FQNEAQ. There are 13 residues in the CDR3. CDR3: CASSPTGNTEAFF. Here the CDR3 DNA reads TGTGCCAGCAGTCCGACAGGGAACACTGAAGCTTTCTTT.

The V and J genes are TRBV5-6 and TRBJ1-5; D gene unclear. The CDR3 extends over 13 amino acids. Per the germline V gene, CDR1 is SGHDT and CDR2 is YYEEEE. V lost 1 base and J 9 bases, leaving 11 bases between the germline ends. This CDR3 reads CASSLRYMRPQHF. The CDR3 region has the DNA TGTGCCAGCAGCTTGCGGTATATGAGGCCCCAGCATTTT.

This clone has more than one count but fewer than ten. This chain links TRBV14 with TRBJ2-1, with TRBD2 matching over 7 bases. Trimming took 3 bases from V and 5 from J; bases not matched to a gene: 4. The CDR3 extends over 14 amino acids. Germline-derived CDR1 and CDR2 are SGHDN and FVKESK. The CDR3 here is CASSQGEGHNEQFF. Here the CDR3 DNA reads TGTGCCAGCAGCCAGGGGGAGGGCCACAATGAGCAGTTCTTC.

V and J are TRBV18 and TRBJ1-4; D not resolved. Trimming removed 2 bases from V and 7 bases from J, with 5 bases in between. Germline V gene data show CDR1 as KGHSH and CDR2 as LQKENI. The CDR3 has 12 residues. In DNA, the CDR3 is TGTGCCAGCTCACCAGGGCGTGAAAAACTGTTTTTT. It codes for CASSPGREKLFF.

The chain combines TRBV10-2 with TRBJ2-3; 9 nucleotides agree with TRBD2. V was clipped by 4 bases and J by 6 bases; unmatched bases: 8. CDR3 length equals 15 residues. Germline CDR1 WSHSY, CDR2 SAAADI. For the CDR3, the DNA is TGCGCCAGCAGTGCCGTGCGGGGGGGCCCGGATACGCAGTATTTT. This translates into CASSAVRGGPDTQYF.